This entry lists 12 T cell receptor beta chains sequenced from one sample in a study of PD-1 blockade in mismatch repair-deficient tumors. TCRdb's table, derived via immunoSEQ multiplex PCR, lists solely in-frame clones and lacks some. The data hold tens of thousands of clones, with roughly 85% observed a single time. The material was peripheral blood, obtained roughly 76 weeks after starting pembrolizumab. The source is an adult with mismatch repair-deficient cancer.

The chain carries TRBV9 and TRBJ2-7, with TRBD2 identical over 7 bases. Germline CDR1 SGDLS, CDR2 YYNGEE. V shed 4 bases, J shed 6 bases, and the junction held 16 bases outside the gene matches. The CDR3 extends over 16 amino acids. As DNA, the CDR3 is TGTGCCAGCAGCCCCCGATCCGGGGACTACTCAACCGAGCAGTACTTC. The encoded protein is CASSPRSGDYSTEQYF.

V usage is TRBV6-5 and J usage is TRBJ2-3, with D uncertain. The CDR3 runs to 14 residues. V shed 2 bases and J shed 6 bases, with 12 bases lying between them. CDR1 is MNHEY, CDR2 SVGAGI, per germline. The CDR3: CASSYGPEADTQYF. The DNA for the CDR3 is TGTGCCAGCAGTTACGGACCTGAGGCGGATACGCAGTATTTT.

This sequence joins TRBV11-3 and TRBJ1-5, with a tentative D call TRBD1 (6 bases). Germline V gene data show CDR1 as SGHNT and CDR2 as YENEEA. Trimming took off 5 bases at V and 3 bases at J, with 8 bases between the two ends. This CDR3 comprises 13 residues. The CDR3 spells CASSQGTNQPQHF. Written as DNA, the CDR3 is TGTGCCAGCAGCCAGGGGACCAATCAGCCCCAGCATTTT.

This clone was picked up a small number of times. V and J are TRBV19 and TRBJ1-5; 8 nucleotides agree with TRBD1. The CDR3 has 16 residues. Trimming cost V 4 bases and J 4 bases; bases outside gene matches: 9. CDR1 and CDR2 (germline): LNHDA, SQIVND (reference sequence). For the CDR3, the DNA is TGTGCCAGTAGTACAAATTCTCAGGGGGCTAATCAGCCCCAGCATTTT. Residues: CASSTNSQGANQPQHF. The full variable domain, completed using reference TRBV19 and TRBJ1-5, is DGGITQSPKYLFRKEGQNVTLSCEQNLNHDAMYWYRQDPGQGLRLIYYSQIVNDFQKGDIAEGYSVSREKKESFPLTVTSAQKNPTAFYLCASSTNSQGANQPQHFGDGTRLSIL.

This clone was seen once. This sequence joins TRBV18 and TRBJ2-7; weak D call: TRBD1 (5 bases). The CDR3 consists of 16 residues. Between the trimmed V and J ends, which lost 2 bases and 4 bases, there was a span of 18 bases. Looked up from germline, CDR1 is KGHSH and CDR2 is LQKENI. DNA of the CDR3: TGTGCCAGCTCACCAAAAGGGGCGGCAGGGCAATACGAGCAGTACTTC. Its protein product is CASSPKGAAGQYEQYF.

This clone has only one observation. J is TRBJ1-5 and V is TRBV19, with 8 positions matching TRBD1. CDR3 length: 14 residues. The J segment lost 6 bases and the V segment lost 3 bases, leaving 4 bases of the junction unmatched. Germline values: CDR1 LNHDA, CDR2 SQIVND (reference sequence). CDR3 sequence reads: CASSIGQGAQPQHF. In DNA form, the CDR3 reads TGTGCCAGTAGTATCGGACAGGGAGCTCAGCCCCAGCATTTT.

The gene calls are TRBV7-9 and TRBJ2-5; D call uncertain. There are 13 residues in the CDR3. V was clipped by 3 bases and J by 3 bases, with 8 bases between them. Germline CDR1 SEHNR, CDR2 FQNEAQ (reference sequence). CDR3 in DNA: TGTGCCAGCAGCTTGGGCTCTGAAGAGACCCAGTACTTC. Translated, it gives CASSLGSEETQYF.

The CDR3 reads CAIWSGGRGEQYF. The CDR3 DNA reads TGTGCCATCTGGTCAGGGGGCCGGGGCGAGCAGTACTTC. The rearrangement joins TRBV10-3 to TRBJ2-7, with 8 nucleotides matching TRBD1. This CDR3 comprises 13 residues. Losses at the gene ends were 8 bases for V and 6 bases for J; bases not matched to a gene: 9. Germline V lookup: CDR1 ENHRY, CDR2 SYGVKD.

This clone showed up just a few times. The junction and the germline gene differ at one end; a read error may be behind it. CDR3 in DNA: TGTGCCAGCAGCTCACCCCGCACCCCCGGGGCCGACTTT. Translated, it gives CASSSPRTPGADF. The V gene is TRBV11-3, the J gene TRBJ1-1; D may be TRBD1 (5 bases). Germline values: CDR1 SGHNT, CDR2 YENEEA. CDR3 length: 13 amino acids.

This chain links TRBV27 with TRBJ1-5; TRBD1 agrees at 9 bases. The V gene end was trimmed by 6 bases and the J gene end by 6 bases; junction bases not matched to a gene: 6. Per the germline V gene, CDR1 is MNHEY and CDR2 is SMNVEV (reference sequence). The CDR3 sequence is 14 residues long. CDR3 loop: CASRPGQGLQPQHF. CDR3 DNA: TGTGCCAGCAGACCGGGACAGGGACTTCAGCCCCAGCATTTT.

In its sample, this clone was seen once. The gene calls are TRBV9 and TRBJ2-1, with D tentatively TRBD2 (6 bases). The CDR3 sequence is 16 residues long. Germline V gene data show CDR1 as SGDLS and CDR2 as YYNGEE. Trimming stripped 4 bases from V and 1 base from J, with 15 bases between. The CDR3 loop is CASSPQAGVSYNEQFF. CDR3 bases: TGTGCCAGCAGCCCCCAAGCGGGTGTTTCCTACAATGAGCAGTTCTTC.

The CDR3 DNA reads as TGTGCCAGCAGCGTTTCTAGCGGGGTCACCGGGGAGCTGTTTTTT. Its protein product is CASSVSSGVTGELFF. The gene calls are TRBV9 and TRBJ2-2, with 9 bases that match TRBD2. The CDR3 covers 15 residues. In germline, CDR1 is SGDLS, CDR2 YYNGEE. The ends lost 2 bases at V and 4 bases at J; junction bases unmatched: 3.